The rows below give T cell receptor beta chains drawn from one sample of a study of regulatory T cells in long-lasting Graves disease. TCRdb redid the calling of the multiplex PCR reads with MiXCR, one entry per CDR3 protein. Among some 230,000 distinct CDR3 sequences listed, about 16% were seen once. Source: peripheral blood mononuclear cells (PBMCs), taken at new diagnosis, from a patient treated with antithyroid drugs. The receptors here all came from a female donor with Graves disease. CDR3s include the opening cysteine and the closing phenylalanine or tryptophan. D genes are given only for firm matches. Clone size appears in some rows only: once, few, many, or a class for an expanded clone.

v_call	clone_size	d_call	j_call	cdr3_nt	cdr3_aa
TRBV6-5	many	-	TRBJ2-1	TGTGCCAGCAGTTACGGGGGTACGGTGAATGAGCAGTTCTTC	CASSYGGTVNEQFF
TRBV29-1	few	-	TRBJ1-2	TGCAGCGCCGGGGGAGATGGCTACACCTTC	CSAGGDGYTF
TRBV20-1	many	-	TRBJ1-1	TGCAGTGCTAGAGATCCCTACCGGATGAACACTGAAGCTTTCTTT	CSARDPYRMNTEAFF
TRBV15	many	-	TRBJ1-6	TGTGCCACCGGAATAAGAGGCTCCTATAATTCACCCCTCCACTTT	CATGIRGSYNSPLHF
TRBV29-1	many	-	TRBJ1-2	TGCAGCGTTGAAATTGGGGGTTATGGCTACACCTTC	CSVEIGGYGYTF
TRBV30	-	-	TRBJ2-1	TGTGCCTGGAGAATGGTTGACAATGAGCAGTTCTTC	CAWRMVDNEQFF
TRBV7-8	many	-	TRBJ1-6	TGTGCCAGCAGCTACCGGACGGGCAGGAATTCACCCCTCCACTTT	CASSYRTGRNSPLHF
TRBV20-1	many	-	TRBJ2-1	TGCAGTGCTAGCGGGCGGTTCTCCTACAATGAGCAGTTCTTC	CSASGRFSYNEQFF
TRBV19	few	-	TRBJ1-2	TGTGCCAGTAGTATTACGGCCGGGCGGGGCTACACCTTC	CASSITAGRGYTF
TRBV3-1	many	-	TRBJ2-1	TGTGCCAGCAGCCAAGTACTGAGATACAATGAGCAGTTCTTC	CASSQVLRYNEQFF
TRBV2	-	-	TRBJ2-7	TGTGCCATTACCTCGTTGGAGGGTTCCTACGAGCAGTACTTC	CAITSLEGSYEQYF
TRBV27	-	-	TRBJ2-7	TGTGCCAGCAGGACATCGTGGGATGGCGAGCAGTACTTC	CASRTSWDGEQYF
TRBV11-2	-	-	TRBJ2-7	TGTGCCAGCAGCTTATTCCCGGGAAGCTCCTACGAGCAGTACTTC	CASSLFPGSSYEQYF
TRBV19	many	-	TRBJ1-4	TGTGCCAGTAGTTTCGCCCTGGGGCTAGCTAATGAAAAACTGTTTTTT	CASSFALGLANEKLFF
TRBV7-9	many	-	TRBJ2-5	TGTGCCAGCAGCCCCGCCAGCGGACCCACCCTGGAGACCCAGTACTTC	CASSPASGPTLETQYF
TRBV6-2/TRBV6-3	many	-	TRBJ2-7	TGTGCCAGCAGTTACCCAACCTACGAGCAGTACTTC	CASSYPTYEQYF
TRBV6-1	-	-	TRBJ2-7	TGTGCCAGCATGGTCACCTACGAGCAGTACTTC	CASMVTYEQYF
TRBV5-5	-	-	TRBJ2-7	TGTGCCAGCAGCTTGGCCGCCAGGGGCTACGAGCAGTACTTC	CASSLAARGYEQYF
TRBV24-1	many	-	TRBJ1-1	TGTGCCACCAAGGCGAAGGGGTTAGGCACTGAAGCTTTCTTT	CATKAKGLGTEAFF
TRBV28	-	-	TRBJ1-2	TGTGCCACCCTGATCGGGGGGGGCGGCTACACCTTC	CATLIGGGGYTF
TRBV4-2	many	TRBD1	TRBJ2-7	TGTGCCAGCAGCCAACGACAGGGCCACGAGCAGTACTTC	CASSQRQGHEQYF
TRBV5-1	many	TRBD1	TRBJ2-7	TGCGCCAGCAGCCCGGGACAGTTCCTAGCCTACGAGCAGTACTTC	CASSPGQFLAYEQYF
TRBV24-1	many	TRBD2	TRBJ2-1	TGTGCCACCAGTGCGGTCCCGGGACAGGTACCGGGACTAGCGCCCAATGAGCAGTTCTTC	CATSAVPGQVPGLAPNEQFF
TRBV30	many	-	TRBJ1-3	TGTGCCTGGAGTGGGCACTCTGGAAACACCATATATTTT	CAWSGHSGNTIYF
TRBV12-3/TRBV12-4	many	-	TRBJ1-1	TGTGCCAGCAGCCAAAATAGGAACACTGAAGCTTTCTTT	CASSQNRNTEAFF